Below are 12 T cell receptor beta chains sequenced from a single sample in a study of cytomegalovirus exposure and HLA in healthy donors. The PCR employed 60 Vbeta primers together with 13 Jbeta primers. TCRdb keeps only in-frame clones here, not all; method: immunoSEQ multiplex PCR. The repertoire holds approximately 69,000 clones, with roughly 74% as singletons. The sample was PBMCs. These receptor sequences come from a woman in her twenties or thirties in good health and CMV-seropositive.

The V gene is TRBV7-9, the J gene TRBJ1-5, with D maybe TRBD1 (5 bases). The germline V and J ends were trimmed by 5 bases and 9 bases, with 17 bases remaining between them. The germline gives CDR1 SEHNR, CDR2 FQNEAQ (reference sequence). This CDR3 is built from 14 residues. The CDR3 sequence: CASSRGEPRWPQHF. In DNA form, the CDR3 reads TGTGCCAGCAGCCGGGGGGAACCGCGATGGCCCCAGCATTTT.

This chain joins TRBV9 and TRBJ1-5, with TRBD1 as a possible D gene (6 bases). Germline V gene data show CDR1 as SGDLS and CDR2 as YYNGEE. Trimming took off 0 bases at V and 4 bases at J, with 11 bases between the two ends. The CDR3 has 15 residues. CDR3 residues: CASSVDGQKNQPQHF. The DNA for the CDR3 is TGTGCCAGCAGCGTAGACGGACAGAAGAATCAGCCCCAGCATTTT. The whole variable domain, filled in from reference TRBV9 and TRBJ1-5, reads DSGVTQTPKHLITATGQRVTLRCSPRSGDLSVYWYQQSLDQGLQFLIQYYNGEERAKGNILERFSAQQFPDLHSELNLSSLELGDSALYFCASSVDGQKNQPQHFGDGTRLSIL.

The chain uses TRBV10-1 and TRBJ2-7; 12 bases align to TRBD2. CDR3 length: 13 amino acids. V trimming: 4 bases; J trimming: 6 bases; junction bases outside the gene matches: 1. Germline CDR1 reads WNHNN; CDR2 reads SYGVQD (reference sequence). CDR3: CASSGGLAGEQYF. In DNA, the CDR3 is TGCGCCAGCAGTGGGGGACTAGCGGGCGAGCAGTACTTC.

This chain connects TRBV6-1 to TRBJ1-2; no firm D call. The V gene's germline CDR1 is MNHNS and CDR2 SASEGT. CDR3 size: 13 residues. Trimming removed 4 bases from V and 2 bases from J, with 8 bases in between. The CDR3 region has the DNA TGTGCCAGCAGTGTAATTCCCAACTATGGCTACACCTTC. It translates to CASSVIPNYGYTF.

CDR3 DNA: TGCGCCAGCAGCCTGGACAGTCACTATGGCTACACCTTC. It encodes CASSLDSHYGYTF. The chain employs TRBV5-1 and TRBJ1-2; possibly TRBD1 for D (6 bases). Trimming took 4 bases from V and 3 from J, leaving 10 bases between them. Germline-derived CDR1 and CDR2 are SGHRS and YFSETQ. The CDR3 loop spans 13 amino acids.

V and J are TRBV19 and TRBJ2-7; D is undetermined. The CDR3 runs to 15 residues. Trimming shortened V by 3 bases and J by 2 bases, and 14 bases separated the two germline ends. Germline CDR1 and CDR2: LNHDA and SQIVND (reference sequence). This CDR3 is CASSIARRITYEQYF. The CDR3 nucleotides are TGTGCCAGTAGTATCGCCAGGCGTATTACCTACGAGCAGTACTTC.

V is TRBV19 and J is TRBJ2-1; TRBD2 matches 10 bases. CDR1 is LNHDA and CDR2 is SQIVND in the germline V gene (reference sequence). V dropped 7 bases and J dropped 9; count of bases not matched to a gene: 6. CDR3 length equals 13 residues. The CDR3 spells CASNRAGGFEQFF. CDR3 sequence (DNA): TGTGCCAGTAATCGAGCGGGAGGGTTTGAGCAGTTCTTC.

The chain employs TRBV5-1 and TRBJ1-1; 7 bases match TRBD1. The V and J ends lost 0 bases and 4 bases, in that order; junction bases with no gene match: 9. The CDR3 contains 16 residues. Germline CDR1 SGHRS, CDR2 YFSETQ. CDR3 in amino acids: CASSLDGRPGGTEAFF. For the CDR3, the DNA is TGCGCCAGCAGCTTGGATGGCCGTCCAGGGGGCACTGAAGCTTTCTTT.

The chain combines TRBV6-1 with TRBJ2-7; no definite D call. The germline V and J ends were trimmed by 3 bases and 3 bases, with 9 bases remaining between them. Germline CDR1 reads MNHNS; CDR2 reads SASEGT. The CDR3 covers 13 residues. CDR3 DNA: TGTGCCAGCAGTGACCCCACTAACTACGAGCAGTACTTC. It is translated as CASSDPTNYEQYF.

The chain couples TRBV28 to TRBJ1-1; D is possibly TRBD1 (5 bases). The CDR3 covers 14 residues. CDR1 and CDR2 (germline): MDHEN, SYDVKM. V was trimmed by 5 bases and J by 0 bases, leaving 10 bases between them. CDR3 sequence: CASSGGGMNTEAFF. The CDR3 DNA reads as TGTGCCAGCAGTGGGGGAGGGATGAACACTGAAGCTTTCTTT.

About this clone itself: This sample includes further DNA sequences coding for the same CDR3. V gene TRBV18 combines with J gene TRBJ2-1; 7 bases are a match to TRBD1. CDR3 length: 15 amino acids. V gave up 3 bases and J gave up 0 bases; unmatched junction bases: 2. Germline values: CDR1 KGHSH, CDR2 LQKENI. The CDR3 is CASSPDRSSYNEQFF. The CDR3 bases are TGTGCCAGCTCACCGGACAGGAGCTCCTACAATGAGCAGTTCTTC. The entire variable domain, with the rest obtained from reference TRBV18 and TRBJ2-1, is as follows: NAGVMQNPRHLVRRRGQEARLRCSPMKGHSHVYWYRQLPEEGLKFMVYLQKENIIDESGMPKERFSAEFPKEGPSILRIQQVVRGDSAAYFCASSPDRSSYNEQFFGPGTRLTVL.

This rearrangement joins TRBV7-6 to TRBJ2-3; TRBD2 matches 10 bases. CDR3 length: 16 residues. Per germline, CDR1 SGHVS and CDR2 FNYEAQ. Trimming removed 4 bases from V and 4 bases from J; junction bases left unmatched: 8. Here the CDR3 DNA reads TGTGCCAGCAGCTCCACCCCTAGCGGGAGTGCAGATACGCAGTATTTT. It yields the protein CASSSTPSGSADTQYF.